These 21 T cell receptor beta chains were sequenced from one sample in a study of cytomegalovirus exposure and HLA in healthy donors. The PCR was carried out with 60 Vbeta primers and 13 Jbeta primers. Clones were sequenced by immunoSEQ multiplex PCR, and TCRdb holds only the in-frame ones, with some missing. The table shows under 150,000 clones, with 70% to 90% occurring only once. The material sequenced was PBMCs. All receptors derive from a boy between 10 and 17 years old in good health and CMV-seronegative.

V and J are TRBV19 and TRBJ2-7, with D hard to call. The CDR3 spans 14 residues. Trimming pared 5 bases from V and 0 bases from J, leaving 11 bases between. CDR1 is LNHDA and CDR2 is SQIVND in the germline V gene (reference sequence). This CDR3 is CASSPNRYSYEQYF. The CDR3 coding sequence is TGTGCCAGTAGTCCGAACAGATACTCCTACGAGCAGTACTTC.

V gene TRBV6-1 combines with J gene TRBJ2-1, with TRBD1 matching 7 bases. CDR1 is MNHNS, CDR2 SASEGT, per germline. With 10 bases clipped from V and 3 bases from J, the junction kept 9 bases outside the gene matches. This CDR3 contains 14 residues. CDR3 bases: TGTGCCATCCAAGCGACAGGGATCTACAATGAGCAGTTCTTC. It specifies CAIQATGIYNEQFF.

The V call is TRBV4-1, the J call TRBJ2-3; possibly TRBD2 for D (5 bases). V lost 3 bases and J 4 bases, leaving 14 bases between the germline ends. Looked up from germline, CDR1 is MGHRA and CDR2 is YSYEKL. This CDR3 contains 15 residues. The CDR3 DNA reads TGCGCCAGCAGCCACCGGGATAGCTCCGCAGATACGCAGTATTTT. Residues: CASSHRDSSADTQYF.

V and J are TRBV6-5 and TRBJ2-7, with D perhaps matching TRBD1 (6 bases). Trimming shortened V by 6 bases and J by 1 base, and 13 bases separated the two germline ends. Looked up from germline, CDR1 is MNHEY and CDR2 is SVGAGI. The CDR3 is 14 amino acids. The CDR3 is CASRSRQESYEQYF. For the CDR3, the DNA is TGTGCCAGCAGGAGCAGACAGGAATCCTACGAGCAGTACTTC.

This clone was recorded only once. The junction departs from the called germline gene at one end, perhaps through a read error. The V call is TRBV7-7, the J call TRBJ2-1; 10 bases match TRBD2. The germline V gene encodes CDR1 SSHAT and CDR2 FNYEAQ (reference sequence). CDR3 length: 19 amino acids. The CDR3: CASSRNTLAGVEGDNEQFF. In nucleotides, the CDR3 is TGTGCTAGCAGTCGAAACACTCTAGCGGGAGTAGAGGGGGACAATGAGCAGTTCTTC.

The chain combines TRBV30 with TRBJ2-1; no clear D gene. Trimming cost V 2 bases and J 7 bases, with 15 bases left between them. Germline CDR1 and CDR2: GTSNPN and SVGIG (reference sequence). The CDR3 covers 14 residues. The CDR3 region has the DNA TGTGCCTGGAGTTCCAACCGAGCTTCTAATGAGCAGTTCTTC. It codes for CAWSSNRASNEQFF.

The chain uses TRBV7-9 and TRBJ2-3; TRBD2 aligns across 8 bases. The ends lost 5 bases at V and 2 bases at J; junction bases unmatched: 12. Germline-derived CDR1 and CDR2 are SEHNR and FQNEAQ (reference sequence). The CDR3 sequence is 17 residues long. The CDR3 loop reads CASSPNLQRGNTDTQYF. CDR3 sequence (DNA): TGTGCCAGCAGCCCAAACCTTCAGCGGGGGAACACAGATACGCAGTATTTT.

This clone was counted a single time. The V and J genes are TRBV30 and TRBJ1-4; 7 bases are a match to TRBD1. Germline trimming cut 4 bases from V and 3 bases from J; bases unmatched to any gene: 14. The CDR3 loop spans 17 amino acids. Germline V CDR1 and CDR2: GTSNPN, SVGIG (reference sequence). The CDR3 is CAWTPLVPGQSNEKLFF. CDR3 nucleotide sequence: TGTGCCTGGACCCCACTAGTCCCGGGACAGTCTAATGAAAAACTGTTTTTT.

The chain recombines TRBV5-8 with TRBJ2-3; D possibly corresponds to TRBD2 (5 bases). Trimming took 4 bases from V and 8 from J, leaving 20 bases between them. The CDR3 has 15 residues. Germline V gene sequence: CDR1 SGHTS, CDR2 YDEGEE. The DNA for the CDR3 is TGTGCCAGCAGCCCCCCCTCGGGGTGGCAACTTACGCAGTATTTT. It yields the protein CASSPPSGWQLTQYF.

V is TRBV30 and J is TRBJ2-4; tentatively, D is TRBD2 (6 bases). Germline V gene sequence: CDR1 GTSNPN, CDR2 SVGIG (reference sequence). Trimming shortened V by 3 bases and J by 0 bases, and 12 bases separated the two germline ends. This CDR3 region has 15 residues. CDR3 amino acids: CAWRGLELAKNIQYF. DNA of the CDR3: TGTGCCTGGAGGGGACTGGAACTAGCCAAAAACATTCAGTACTTC.

CDR3 residues: CASSSRTSGRYEQYF. The CDR3 nucleotides are TGTGCCAGCAGCTCGCGGACTAGCGGGAGGTACGAGCAGTACTTC. The rearrangement links TRBV5-4 to TRBJ2-7, with 14 positions matching TRBD2. CDR1 is SGHNT and CDR2 is YYREEE in the germline V gene (reference sequence). This CDR3 spans 15 amino acids. J gave up 4 bases and V 3 bases, and 3 bases lay outside the gene matches.

The rearrangement uses TRBV29-1 and TRBJ2-2; no firm D call. Germline CDR1 reads SQVTM; CDR2 reads ANQGSEA. The CDR3 totals 13 residues. V gave up 2 bases and J gave up 4 bases, with 8 bases separating them. The CDR3 DNA sequence: TGCAGCGTTGAAACCGCGCCCACCGGGGAGCTGTTTTTT. This codes for CSVETAPTGELFF.

The chain recombines TRBV10-3 with TRBJ1-4, with 7 bases identical to TRBD1. Germline CDR1 ENHRY, CDR2 SYGVKD. The length of the CDR3 is 14 residues. V gave up 6 bases and J gave up 8 bases; unmatched junction bases: 9. The DNA for the CDR3 is TGTGCCATCAGGCAAACAGGGGAGAACGAAAAACTGTTTTTT. Translation: CAIRQTGENEKLFF.

The rearrangement uses TRBV15 and TRBJ1-2; 7 nucleotides align to TRBD1. The CDR3 has 17 residues. The germline V gene has CDR1 LNHNV and CDR2 YYDKDF (reference sequence). Losses at the gene ends were 2 bases for V and 8 bases for J; bases not matched to a gene: 17. The CDR3 coding sequence is TGTGCCACCAGCAGACCCCGCCCCGGGAGACAGGGTTACGGCTACACCTTC. Translating gives CATSRPRPGRQGYGYTF.

The chain joins TRBV7-9 to TRBJ2-2; 9 bases line up with TRBD1. The J segment lost 5 bases and the V segment lost 6 bases, leaving 7 bases of the junction unmatched. Germline CDR1 SEHNR, CDR2 FQNEAQ (reference sequence). The CDR3 consists of 15 residues. The chain's CDR3 is CASSYKGQGTGELFF. The CDR3, as DNA: TGTGCCAGCAGTTATAAGGGACAGGGAACCGGGGAGCTGTTTTTT.

The chain employs TRBV7-8 and TRBJ2-3; no definite D call. This CDR3 spans 12 amino acids. V was pared by 5 bases and J by 8 bases, with 11 bases between. CDR1 SGHVS and CDR2 FQNEAQ come from the germline V gene. The CDR3 reads CASSPRVGTQYF. CDR3 nucleotides: TGTGCCAGCAGCCCCCGCGTCGGTACGCAGTATTTT.

This chain joins TRBV11-2 and TRBJ2-5; a weak D match, TRBD2 (7 bases). Germline CDR1 SGHAT, CDR2 FQNNGV. This CDR3 has 15 residues. Trimming shortened V by 5 bases and J by 1 base, and 14 bases separated the two germline ends. The DNA for the CDR3 is TGTGCCAGCAGCACTAATAGGGGGGGCCAAGAGACCCAGTACTTC. Encoded protein: CASSTNRGGQETQYF.

V usage is TRBV7-9 and J usage is TRBJ1-1, with 10 positions matching TRBD1. The CDR3 loop spans 13 amino acids. Germline V CDR1 and CDR2: SEHNR, FQNEAQ (reference sequence). The trim removed 6 bases at V and 4 bases at J, leaving 2 bases unmatched. The CDR3 nucleotides are TGTGCCAGCAGAGGACAGGGGGGCACTGAAGCTTTCTTT. Its protein product is CASRGQGGTEAFF.

J is TRBJ1-1 and V is TRBV6-1; D might be TRBD1 (6 bases). V was pared by 8 bases and J by 1 base, with 17 bases between. This CDR3 contains 15 residues. Germline CDR1 is MNHNS and CDR2 is SASEGT. Here the CDR3 reads CASYSPGQPNTEAFF. The CDR3 nucleotides are TGTGCCAGCTATTCTCCGGGACAACCGAACACTGAAGCTTTCTTT.

The gene calls are TRBV6-1 and TRBJ2-5; perhaps TRBD2 as D (5 bases). Germline CDR1 and CDR2: MNHNS and SASEGT. Trimming shortened V by 5 bases and J by 4 bases, and 17 bases separated the two germline ends. This CDR3 comprises 15 residues. CDR3 loop: CASSLAGGVGETQYF. The CDR3 DNA reads TGTGCCAGCAGTCTAGCCGGTGGGGTAGGAGAGACCCAGTACTTC.

The genes are TRBV5-4 and TRBJ2-2; TRBD2 might be the D (5 bases). The V end was cut by 3 bases, the J end by 3 bases, with 15 bases between. This CDR3 comprises 16 residues. Per germline, CDR1 SGHNT and CDR2 YYREEE (reference sequence). The CDR3 sequence is CASSSGDEGYTGELFF. The CDR3 nucleotides read TGTGCCAGCAGCTCTGGAGATGAGGGCTACACCGGGGAGCTGTTTTTT. Full variable domain (remainder filled in from reference TRBV5-4 and TRBJ2-2): ETGVTQSPTHLIKTRGQQVTLRCSSQSGHNTVSWYQQALGQGPQFIFQYYREEENGRGNFPPRFSGLQFPNYSSELNVNALELDDSALYLCASSSGDEGYTGELFFGEGSRLTVL.